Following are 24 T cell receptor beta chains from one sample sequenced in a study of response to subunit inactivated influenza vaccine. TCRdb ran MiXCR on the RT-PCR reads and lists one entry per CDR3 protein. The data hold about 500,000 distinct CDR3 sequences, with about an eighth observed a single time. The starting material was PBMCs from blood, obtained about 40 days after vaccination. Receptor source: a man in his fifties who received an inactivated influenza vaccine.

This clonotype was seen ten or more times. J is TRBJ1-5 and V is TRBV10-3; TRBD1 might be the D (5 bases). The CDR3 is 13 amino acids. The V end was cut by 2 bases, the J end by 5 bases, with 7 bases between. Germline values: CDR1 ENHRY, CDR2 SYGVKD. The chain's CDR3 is CAISEGTDQPQHF. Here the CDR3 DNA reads TGTGCCATCAGTGAGGGGACTGATCAGCCCCAGCATTTT.

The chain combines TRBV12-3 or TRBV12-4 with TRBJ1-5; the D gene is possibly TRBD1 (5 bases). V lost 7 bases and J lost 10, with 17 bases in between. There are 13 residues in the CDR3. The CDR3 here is CASTRGYEHPQHF. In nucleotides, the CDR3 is TGTGCCAGCACCCGGGGGTATGAGCATCCCCAGCATTTT.

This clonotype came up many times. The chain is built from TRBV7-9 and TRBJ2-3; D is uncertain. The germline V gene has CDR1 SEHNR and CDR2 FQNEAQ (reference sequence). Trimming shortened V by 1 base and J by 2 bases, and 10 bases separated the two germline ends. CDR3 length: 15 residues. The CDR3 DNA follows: TGTGCCAGCAGCTTAGGCCAGATACACACAGATACGCAGTATTTT. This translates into CASSLGQIHTDTQYF.

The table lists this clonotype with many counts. DNA of the CDR3: TGTGCCAGCAGTCCATTAGCGGGCTCCAGTGAGACCCAGTACTTC. This sequence encodes CASSPLAGSSETQYF. V usage is TRBV7-6 and J usage is TRBJ2-5, with 7 bases lining up with TRBD2. After removal of 6 bases from V and 5 bases from J, the junction contained 12 bases not matched to a gene. This CDR3 has 15 amino acids. Germline V gene lookup returns CDR1 SGHVS and CDR2 FNYEAQ.

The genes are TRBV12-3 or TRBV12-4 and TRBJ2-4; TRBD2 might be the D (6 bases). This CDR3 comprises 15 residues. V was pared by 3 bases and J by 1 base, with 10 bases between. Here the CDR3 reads CASSFGGSAKNIQYF. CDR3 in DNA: TGTGCCAGCAGTTTTGGGGGGAGTGCCAAAAACATTCAGTACTTC.

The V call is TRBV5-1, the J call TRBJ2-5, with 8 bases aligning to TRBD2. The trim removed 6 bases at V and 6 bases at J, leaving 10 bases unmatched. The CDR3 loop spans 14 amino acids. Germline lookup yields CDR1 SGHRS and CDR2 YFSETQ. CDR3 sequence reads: CASKVSGSEQTQYF. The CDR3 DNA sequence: TGCGCCAGCAAAGTGAGCGGGAGTGAACAGACCCAGTACTTC.

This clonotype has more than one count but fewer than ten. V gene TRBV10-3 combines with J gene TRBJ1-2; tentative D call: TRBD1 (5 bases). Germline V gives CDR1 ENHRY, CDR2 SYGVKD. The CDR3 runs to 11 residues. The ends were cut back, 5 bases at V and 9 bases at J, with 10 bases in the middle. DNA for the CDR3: TGTGCCATCAGTCCGGGACGGCGCTACACCTTC. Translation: CAISPGRRYTF.

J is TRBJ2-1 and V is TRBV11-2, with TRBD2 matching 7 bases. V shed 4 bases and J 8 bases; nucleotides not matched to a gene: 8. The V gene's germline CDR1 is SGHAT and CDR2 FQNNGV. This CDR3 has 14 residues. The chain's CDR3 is CASSSPETSDEQFF. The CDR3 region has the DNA TGTGCCAGCAGCTCCCCAGAAACTAGCGATGAGCAGTTCTTC.

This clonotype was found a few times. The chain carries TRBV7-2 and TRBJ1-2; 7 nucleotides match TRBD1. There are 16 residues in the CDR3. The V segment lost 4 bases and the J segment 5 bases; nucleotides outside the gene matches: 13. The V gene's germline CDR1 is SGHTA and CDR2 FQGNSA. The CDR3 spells CASSSSQGTLGYGYTF. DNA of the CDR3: TGTGCCAGCAGCTCCTCACAGGGGACCCTTGGGTATGGCTACACCTTC.

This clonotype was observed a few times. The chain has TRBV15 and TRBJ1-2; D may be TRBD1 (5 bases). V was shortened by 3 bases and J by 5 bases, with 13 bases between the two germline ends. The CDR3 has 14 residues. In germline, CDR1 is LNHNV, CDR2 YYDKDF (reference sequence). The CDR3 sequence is CATSRGGVMYGYTF. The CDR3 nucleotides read TGTGCCACCAGCAGGGGGGGGGTCATGTATGGCTACACCTTC.

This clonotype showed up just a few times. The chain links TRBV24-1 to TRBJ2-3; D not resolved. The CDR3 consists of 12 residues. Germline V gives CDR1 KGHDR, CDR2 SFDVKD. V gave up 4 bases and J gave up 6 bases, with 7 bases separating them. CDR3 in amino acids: CATSDHHDTQYF. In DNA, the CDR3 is TGTGCCACCAGTGACCATCACGATACGCAGTATTTT.

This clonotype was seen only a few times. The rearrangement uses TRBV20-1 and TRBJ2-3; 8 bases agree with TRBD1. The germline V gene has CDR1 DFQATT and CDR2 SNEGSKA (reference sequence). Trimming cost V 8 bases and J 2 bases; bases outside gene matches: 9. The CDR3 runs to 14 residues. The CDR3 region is CSTLKQGDTDTQYF. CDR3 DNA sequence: TGCAGTACACTCAAACAGGGGGACACAGATACGCAGTATTTT.

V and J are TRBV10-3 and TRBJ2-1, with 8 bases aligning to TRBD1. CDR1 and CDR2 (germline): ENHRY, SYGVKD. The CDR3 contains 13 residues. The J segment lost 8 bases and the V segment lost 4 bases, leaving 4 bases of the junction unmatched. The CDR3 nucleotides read TGTGCCATCAGTGGGCAGGGGGCCTATGAGCAGTTCTTC. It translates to CAISGQGAYEQFF.

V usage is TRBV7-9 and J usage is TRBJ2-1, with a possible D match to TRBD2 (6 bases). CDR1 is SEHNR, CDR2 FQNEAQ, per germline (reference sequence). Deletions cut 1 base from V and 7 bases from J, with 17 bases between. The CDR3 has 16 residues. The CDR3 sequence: CASSLDAGLFLNEQFF. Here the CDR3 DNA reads TGTGCCAGCAGCTTAGATGCGGGACTCTTCCTGAATGAGCAGTTCTTC.

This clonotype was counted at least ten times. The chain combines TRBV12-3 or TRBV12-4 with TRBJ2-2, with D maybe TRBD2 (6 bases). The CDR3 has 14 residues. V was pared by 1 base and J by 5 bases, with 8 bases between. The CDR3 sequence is CASSLGLGTGELFF. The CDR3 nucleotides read TGTGCCAGCAGTTTAGGACTAGGGACCGGGGAGCTGTTTTTT.

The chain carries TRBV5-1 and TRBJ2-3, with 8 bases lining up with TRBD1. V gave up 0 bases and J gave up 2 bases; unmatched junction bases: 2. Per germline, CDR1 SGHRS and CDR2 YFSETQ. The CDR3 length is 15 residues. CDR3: CASSLETGATDTQYF. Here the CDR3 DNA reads TGCGCCAGCAGCTTGGAGACAGGGGCCACAGATACGCAGTATTTT.

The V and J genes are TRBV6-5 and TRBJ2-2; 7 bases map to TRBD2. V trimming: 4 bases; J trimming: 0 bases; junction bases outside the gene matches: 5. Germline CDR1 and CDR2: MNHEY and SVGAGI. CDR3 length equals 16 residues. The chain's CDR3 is CASSWASGANTGELFF. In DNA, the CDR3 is TGTGCCAGCAGTTGGGCTAGCGGTGCGAACACCGGGGAGCTGTTTTTT.

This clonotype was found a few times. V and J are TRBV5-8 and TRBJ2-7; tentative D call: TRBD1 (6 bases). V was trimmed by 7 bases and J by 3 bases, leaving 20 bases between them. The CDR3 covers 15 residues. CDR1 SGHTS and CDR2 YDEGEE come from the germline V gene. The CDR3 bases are TGTGCCAGCGTCGGACAGTTGGTACTGAACTACGAGCAGTACTTC. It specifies CASVGQLVLNYEQYF.

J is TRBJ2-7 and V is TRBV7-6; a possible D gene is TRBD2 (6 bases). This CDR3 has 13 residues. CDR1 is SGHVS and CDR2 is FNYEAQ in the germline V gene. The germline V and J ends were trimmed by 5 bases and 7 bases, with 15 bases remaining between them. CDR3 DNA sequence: TGTGCCAGCAGCCTCACCGAGGCGGGAGAGCAGTACTTC. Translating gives CASSLTEAGEQYF.

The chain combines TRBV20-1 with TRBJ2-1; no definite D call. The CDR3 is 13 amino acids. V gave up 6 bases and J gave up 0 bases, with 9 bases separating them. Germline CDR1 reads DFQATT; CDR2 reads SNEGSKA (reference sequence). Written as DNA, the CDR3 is TGCAGTGCGTATCCAAGCTCCTACAATGAGCAGTTCTTC. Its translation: CSAYPSSYNEQFF.

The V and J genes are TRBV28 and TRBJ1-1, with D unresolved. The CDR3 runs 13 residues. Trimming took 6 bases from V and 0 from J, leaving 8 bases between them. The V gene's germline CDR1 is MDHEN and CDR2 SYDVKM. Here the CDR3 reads CASRLTVNTEAFF. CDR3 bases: TGTGCCAGCAGACTAACTGTGAACACTGAAGCTTTCTTT.

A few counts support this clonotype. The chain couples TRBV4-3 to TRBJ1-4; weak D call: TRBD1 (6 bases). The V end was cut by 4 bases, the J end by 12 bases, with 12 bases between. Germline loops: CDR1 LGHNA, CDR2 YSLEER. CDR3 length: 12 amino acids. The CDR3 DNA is TGCGCCAGCAGCCGGAACAGGGATCAACTGTTTTTT. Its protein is CASSRNRDQLFF.

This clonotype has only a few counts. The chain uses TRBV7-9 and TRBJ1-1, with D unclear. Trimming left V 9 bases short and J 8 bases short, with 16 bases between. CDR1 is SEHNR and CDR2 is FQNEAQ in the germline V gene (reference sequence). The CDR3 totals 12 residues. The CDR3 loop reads CASSFIGWEAFF. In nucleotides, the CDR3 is TGTGCCAGTTCCTTCATAGGGTGGGAAGCTTTCTTT.

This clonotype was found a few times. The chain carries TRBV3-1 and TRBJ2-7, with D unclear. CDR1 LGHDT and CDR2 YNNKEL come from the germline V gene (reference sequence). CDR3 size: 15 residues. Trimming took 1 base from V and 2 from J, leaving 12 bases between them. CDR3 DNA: TGTGCCAGCAGCCAAGGCCAGATACAAACCTACGAGCAGTACTTC. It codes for CASSQGQIQTYEQYF.